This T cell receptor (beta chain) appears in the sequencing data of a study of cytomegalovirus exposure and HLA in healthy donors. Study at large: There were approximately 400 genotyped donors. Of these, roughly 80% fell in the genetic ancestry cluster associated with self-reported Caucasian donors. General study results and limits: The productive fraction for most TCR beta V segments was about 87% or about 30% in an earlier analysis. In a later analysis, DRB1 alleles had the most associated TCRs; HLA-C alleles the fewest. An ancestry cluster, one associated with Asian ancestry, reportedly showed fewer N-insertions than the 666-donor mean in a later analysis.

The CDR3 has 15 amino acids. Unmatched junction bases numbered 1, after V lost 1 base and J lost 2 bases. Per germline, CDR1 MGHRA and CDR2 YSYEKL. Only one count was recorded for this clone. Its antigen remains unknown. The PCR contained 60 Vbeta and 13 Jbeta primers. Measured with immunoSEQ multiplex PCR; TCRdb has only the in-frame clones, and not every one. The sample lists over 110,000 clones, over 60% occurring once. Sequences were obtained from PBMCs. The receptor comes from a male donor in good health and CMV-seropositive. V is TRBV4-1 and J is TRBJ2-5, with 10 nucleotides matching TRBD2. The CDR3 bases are TGCGCCAGCAGCCAAGCGACTAGCGGGCAAGAGACCCAGTACTTC. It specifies CASSQATSGQETQYF.